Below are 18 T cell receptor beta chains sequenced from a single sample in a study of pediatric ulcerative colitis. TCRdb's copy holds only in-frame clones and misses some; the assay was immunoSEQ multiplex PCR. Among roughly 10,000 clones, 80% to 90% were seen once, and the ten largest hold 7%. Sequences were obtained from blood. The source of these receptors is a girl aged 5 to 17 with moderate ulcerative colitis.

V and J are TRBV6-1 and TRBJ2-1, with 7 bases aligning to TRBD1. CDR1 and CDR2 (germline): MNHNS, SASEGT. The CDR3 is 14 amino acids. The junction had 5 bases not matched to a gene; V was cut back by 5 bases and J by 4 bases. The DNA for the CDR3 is TGTGCCAGCAGTATTGAACAGGGGTACAATGAGCAGTTCTTC. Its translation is CASSIEQGYNEQFF.

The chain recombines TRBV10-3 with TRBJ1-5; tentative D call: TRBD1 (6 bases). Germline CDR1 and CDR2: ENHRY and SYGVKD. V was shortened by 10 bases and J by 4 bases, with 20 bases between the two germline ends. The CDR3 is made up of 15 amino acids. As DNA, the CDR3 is TGTGCCACAACCTCGGGACAAGTCGGGAATCAGCCCCAGCATTTT. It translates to CATTSGQVGNQPQHF.

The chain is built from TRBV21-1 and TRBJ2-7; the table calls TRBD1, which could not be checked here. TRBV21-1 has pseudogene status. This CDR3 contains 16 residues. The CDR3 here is CASSAGYGTENYEQYF. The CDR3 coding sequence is TGTGCCAGCAGCGCGGGCTACGGGACAGAGAATTACGAGCAGTACTTC.

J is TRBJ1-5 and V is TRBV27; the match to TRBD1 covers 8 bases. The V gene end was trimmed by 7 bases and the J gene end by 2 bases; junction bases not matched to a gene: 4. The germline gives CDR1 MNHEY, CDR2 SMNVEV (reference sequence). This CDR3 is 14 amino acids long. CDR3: CASKPGQGNQPQHF. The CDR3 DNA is TGTGCCAGCAAACCGGGACAGGGCAATCAGCCCCAGCATTTT.

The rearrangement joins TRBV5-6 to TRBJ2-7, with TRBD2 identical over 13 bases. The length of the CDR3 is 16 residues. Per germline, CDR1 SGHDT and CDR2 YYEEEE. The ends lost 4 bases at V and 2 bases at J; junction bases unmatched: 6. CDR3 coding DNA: TGTGCCAGCAGCGACCGACTAGCGGGAGGTACCTACGAGCAGTACTTC. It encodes CASSDRLAGGTYEQYF. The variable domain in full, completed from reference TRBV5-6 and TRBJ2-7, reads DAGVTQSPTHLIKTRGQQVTLRCSPKSGHDTVSWYQQALGQGPQFIFQYYEEEERQRGNFPDRFSGHQFPNYSSELNVNALLLGDSALYLCASSDRLAGGTYEQYFGPGTRLTVT.

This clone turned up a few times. The CDR3: CASSPGRGENSPLHF. The CDR3 nucleotides read TGTGCCAGCTCACCGGGCAGGGGCGAGAATTCACCCCTCCACTTT. This chain links TRBV18 with TRBJ1-6; tentative D call: TRBD1 (6 bases). V was trimmed by 3 bases and J by 7 bases, leaving 13 bases between them. The CDR3 spans 15 residues. In germline, CDR1 is KGHSH, CDR2 LQKENI.

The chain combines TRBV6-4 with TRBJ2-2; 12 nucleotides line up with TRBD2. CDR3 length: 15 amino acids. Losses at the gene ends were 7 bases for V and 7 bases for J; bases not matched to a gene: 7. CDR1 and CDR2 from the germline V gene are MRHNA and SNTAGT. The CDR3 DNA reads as TGTGCCAGCACAAGACTAGCGGGAGAGCACGGGGAGCTGTTTTTT. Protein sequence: CASTRLAGEHGELFF.

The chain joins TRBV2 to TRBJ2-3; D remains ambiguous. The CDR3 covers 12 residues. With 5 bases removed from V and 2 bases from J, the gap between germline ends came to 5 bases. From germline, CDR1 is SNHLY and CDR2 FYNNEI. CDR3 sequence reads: CASSTNTDTQYF. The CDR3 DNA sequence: TGTGCCAGCAGTACGAACACAGATACGCAGTATTTT. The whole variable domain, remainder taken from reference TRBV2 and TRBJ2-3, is EPEVTQTPSHQVTQMGQEVILRCVPISNHLYFYWYRQILGQKVEFLVSFYNNEISEKSEIFDDQFSVERPDGSNFTLKIRSTKLEDSAMYFCASSTNTDTQYFGPGTRLTVL.

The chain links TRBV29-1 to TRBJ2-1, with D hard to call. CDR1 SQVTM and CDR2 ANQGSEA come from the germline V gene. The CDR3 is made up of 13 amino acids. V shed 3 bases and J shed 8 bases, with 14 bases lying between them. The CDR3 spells CSVEVEVADEQFF. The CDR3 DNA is TGCAGCGTTGAGGTAGAGGTAGCCGATGAGCAGTTCTTC.

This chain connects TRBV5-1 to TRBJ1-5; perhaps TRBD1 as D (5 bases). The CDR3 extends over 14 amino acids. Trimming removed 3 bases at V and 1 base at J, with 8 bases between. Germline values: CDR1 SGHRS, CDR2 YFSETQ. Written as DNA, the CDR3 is TGCGCCAGCAGCTCCGGGGACAGCAATCAGCCCCAGCATTTT. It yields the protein CASSSGDSNQPQHF.

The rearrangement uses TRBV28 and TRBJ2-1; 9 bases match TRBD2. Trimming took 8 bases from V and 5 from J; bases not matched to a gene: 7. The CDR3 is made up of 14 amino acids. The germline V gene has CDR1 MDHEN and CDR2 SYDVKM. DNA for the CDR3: TGTGCCAGCCGAACGGGACTAGCCCACAATGAGCAGTTCTTC. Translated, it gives CASRTGLAHNEQFF. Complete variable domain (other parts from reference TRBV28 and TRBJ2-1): DVKVTQSSRYLVKRTGEKVFLECVQDMDHENMFWYRQDPGLGLRLIYFSYDVKMKEKGDIPEGYSVSREKKERFSLILESASTNQTSMYLCASRTGLAHNEQFFGPGTRLTVL.

The CDR3: CATSTAAVGFRVYEQFF. The CDR3 nucleotides are TGTGCCACCAGTACTGCGGCTGTGGGATTCCGGGTCTATGAGCAGTTCTTC. The chain recombines TRBV15 with TRBJ2-1; D gene ambiguous. The CDR3 contains 17 residues. The ends were cut back, 6 bases at V and 8 bases at J, with 26 bases in the middle. CDR1 and CDR2 (germline): LNHNV, YYDKDF (reference sequence).

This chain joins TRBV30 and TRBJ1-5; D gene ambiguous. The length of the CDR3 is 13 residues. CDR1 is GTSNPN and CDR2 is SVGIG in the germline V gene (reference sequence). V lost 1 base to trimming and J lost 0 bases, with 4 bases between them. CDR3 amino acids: CAWSGYSNQPQHF. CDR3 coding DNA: TGTGCCTGGAGTGGGTATAGCAATCAGCCCCAGCATTTT. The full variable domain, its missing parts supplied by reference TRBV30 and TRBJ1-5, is SQTIHQWPATLVQPVGSPLSLECTVEGTSNPNLYWYRQAAGRGLQLLFYSVGIGQISSEVPQNLSASRPQDRQFILSSKKLLLSDSGFYLCAWSGYSNQPQHFGDGTRLSIL.

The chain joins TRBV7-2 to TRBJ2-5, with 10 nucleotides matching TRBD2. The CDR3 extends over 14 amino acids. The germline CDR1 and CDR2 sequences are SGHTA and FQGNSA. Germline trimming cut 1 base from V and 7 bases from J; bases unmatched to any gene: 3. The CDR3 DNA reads TGTGCCAGCAGCTTAGGGGCTAGCGGGAGGACCCAGTACTTC. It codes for CASSLGASGRTQYF.

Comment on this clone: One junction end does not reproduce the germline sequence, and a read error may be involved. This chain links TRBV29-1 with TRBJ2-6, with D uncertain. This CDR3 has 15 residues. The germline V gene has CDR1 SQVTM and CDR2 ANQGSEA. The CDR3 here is CSVLKHTKSGQRPDF. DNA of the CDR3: TGCAGCGTTTTAAAGCATACAAAGTCGGGCCAACGTCCTGACTTC.

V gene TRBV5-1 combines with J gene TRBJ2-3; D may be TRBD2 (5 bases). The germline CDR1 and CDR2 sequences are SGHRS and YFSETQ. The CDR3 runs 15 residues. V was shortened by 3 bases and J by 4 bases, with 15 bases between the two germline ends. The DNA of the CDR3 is TGCGCCAGCAGCTCGGGATCCCAGCCACCAGATACGCAGTATTTT. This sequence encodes CASSSGSQPPDTQYF.

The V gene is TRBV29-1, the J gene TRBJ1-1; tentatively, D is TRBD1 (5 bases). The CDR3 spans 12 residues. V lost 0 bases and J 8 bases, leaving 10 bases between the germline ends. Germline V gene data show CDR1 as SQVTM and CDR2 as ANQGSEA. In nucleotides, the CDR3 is TGCAGCGTTGAAGATCGTAGGGGCGAAGCTTTCTTT. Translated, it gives CSVEDRRGEAFF.

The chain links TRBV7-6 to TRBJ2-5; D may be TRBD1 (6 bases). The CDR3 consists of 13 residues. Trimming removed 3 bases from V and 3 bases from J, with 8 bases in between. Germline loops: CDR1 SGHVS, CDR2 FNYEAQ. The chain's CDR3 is CASSFYREETQYF. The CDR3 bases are TGTGCCAGCAGCTTTTACAGGGAAGAGACCCAGTACTTC.